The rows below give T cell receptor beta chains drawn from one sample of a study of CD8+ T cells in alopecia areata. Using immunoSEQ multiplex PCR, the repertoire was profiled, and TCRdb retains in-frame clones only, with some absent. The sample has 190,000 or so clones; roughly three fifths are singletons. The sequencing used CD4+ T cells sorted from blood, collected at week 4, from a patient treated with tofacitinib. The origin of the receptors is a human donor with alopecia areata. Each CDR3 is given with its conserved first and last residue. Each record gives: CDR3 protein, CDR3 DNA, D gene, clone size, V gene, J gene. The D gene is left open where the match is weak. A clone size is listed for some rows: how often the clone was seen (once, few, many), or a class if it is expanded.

CDR3 protein: CASSHFTSSYEQYF; CDR3 DNA: TGTGCCAGCAGCCACTTCACAAGCTCCTACGAGCAGTACTTC; D gene: .; clone size: few; V gene: TRBV5-6; J gene: TRBJ2-7
CDR3 protein: CSVPRGGGYGANVLTF; CDR3 DNA: TGCAGCGTCCCCAGGGGTGGGGGCTACGGGGCCAACGTCCTGACTTTC; D gene: .; clone size: .; V gene: TRBV29-1; J gene: TRBJ2-6
CDR3 protein: CASSWGVADYNEQFF; CDR3 DNA: TGTGCCAGCAGCTGGGGGGTAGCGGATTACAATGAGCAGTTCTTC; D gene: .; clone size: .; V gene: TRBV5-6; J gene: TRBJ2-1
CDR3 protein: CASSERAMRDEQYF; CDR3 DNA: TGTGCCAGCAGTGAAAGGGCAATGCGTGACGAGCAGTACTTC; D gene: .; clone size: .; V gene: TRBV2; J gene: TRBJ2-7
CDR3 protein: CASSQALGGEQFF; CDR3 DNA: TGCGCCAGCAGCCAAGCTTTGGGTGGCGAGCAGTTCTTC; D gene: .; clone size: .; V gene: TRBV4-1; J gene: TRBJ2-1
CDR3 protein: CAWSNRVPYEQYF; CDR3 DNA: TGTGCCTGGAGTAATAGAGTCCCTTACGAGCAGTACTTC; D gene: .; clone size: .; V gene: TRBV30; J gene: TRBJ2-7
CDR3 protein: CASSGDSQETQYF; CDR3 DNA: TGTGCCAGCAGCGGGGACAGTCAAGAGACCCAGTACTTC; D gene: TRBD1; clone size: once; V gene: TRBV28; J gene: TRBJ2-5
CDR3 protein: CASSLASGLKLTQYF; CDR3 DNA: TGTGCCAGCAGCTTAGCTTCCGGCCTCAAGTTGACCCAGTACTTC; D gene: .; clone size: .; V gene: TRBV7-2; J gene: TRBJ2-5
CDR3 protein: CASSQQEGTGELFF; CDR3 DNA: TGTGCCAGCAGCCAGCAGGAAGGGACCGGGGAGCTGTTTTTT; D gene: .; clone size: few; V gene: TRBV14; J gene: TRBJ2-2
CDR3 protein: CASNRDRYEQYF; CDR3 DNA: TGTGCCAGCAACCGGGACAGGTACGAGCAGTACTTC; D gene: TRBD1; clone size: once; V gene: TRBV28; J gene: TRBJ2-7
CDR3 protein: CAWSLRGLPYEQYF; CDR3 DNA: TGTGCCTGGAGTCTTCGGGGCCTTCCCTACGAGCAGTACTTC; D gene: .; clone size: .; V gene: TRBV30; J gene: TRBJ2-7
CDR3 protein: CASSPGSGLGQETQYF; CDR3 DNA: TGTGCCAGCAGCCCAGGGTCCGGATTAGGTCAAGAGACCCAGTACTTC; D gene: .; clone size: .; V gene: TRBV9; J gene: TRBJ2-5
CDR3 protein: CASSLEGSGTDF; CDR3 DNA: TGTGCCAGCAGCTTAGAAGGTTCCGGGACCGACTTC; D gene: .; clone size: few; V gene: TRBV11-2; J gene: TRBJ2-7
CDR3 protein: CASSMESRGRDEQFF; CDR3 DNA: TGTGCCAGTAGTATGGAGTCCCGTGGTCGGGATGAGCAGTTCTTC; D gene: .; clone size: .; V gene: TRBV19; J gene: TRBJ2-1
CDR3 protein: CASSGTGGRTEAFF; CDR3 DNA: TGTGCCAGCAGCGGGACAGGGGGACGCACTGAAGCTTTCTTT; D gene: TRBD1; clone size: .; V gene: TRBV5-8; J gene: TRBJ1-1
CDR3 protein: CASSNTGLREQYF; CDR3 DNA: TGTGCCTCATCCAATACAGGGCTTCGGGAGCAGTACTTC; D gene: .; clone size: .; V gene: TRBV7-6; J gene: TRBJ2-7
CDR3 protein: CAWSPSSNQPQHF; CDR3 DNA: TGTGCCTGGAGCCCGTCGTCGAATCAGCCCCAGCATTTT; D gene: .; clone size: .; V gene: TRBV30; J gene: TRBJ1-5
CDR3 protein: CATSRGGTSGETQYF; CDR3 DNA: TGTGCCACCAGCAGGGGAGGGACTAGCGGGGAGACCCAGTACTTC; D gene: TRBD2; clone size: .; V gene: TRBV15; J gene: TRBJ2-5
CDR3 protein: CASRGAPSRTGANVLTF; CDR3 DNA: TGTGCCAGCAGGGGGGCGCCCAGCCGAACTGGGGCCAACGTCCTGACTTTC; D gene: .; clone size: .; V gene: TRBV6-8; J gene: TRBJ2-6
CDR3 protein: CASNLLFF; CDR3 DNA: TGTGCCAGCAACTTACTGTTTTTT; D gene: .; clone size: few; V gene: TRBV25-1; J gene: TRBJ1-4
CDR3 protein: CAWSVRMGDTEAFF; CDR3 DNA: TGTGCCTGGAGTGTACGTATGGGGGACACTGAAGCTTTCTTT; D gene: .; clone size: .; V gene: TRBV30; J gene: TRBJ1-1
CDR3 protein: CASSRQQGYEQYF; CDR3 DNA: TGTGCCAGCAGCCGCCAGCAGGGCTACGAGCAGTACTTC; D gene: .; clone size: .; V gene: TRBV6-6; J gene: TRBJ2-7
CDR3 protein: CASSDFSGGRAFF; CDR3 DNA: TGTGCCAGCAGTGACTTTAGTGGGGGACGGGCTTTCTTT; D gene: .; clone size: .; V gene: TRBV25-1; J gene: TRBJ1-1
CDR3 protein: CAWTGANYEQYF; CDR3 DNA: TGTGCCTGGACAGGGGCTAACTACGAGCAGTACTTC; D gene: .; clone size: few; V gene: TRBV30; J gene: TRBJ2-7
CDR3 protein: CASSPRTGKDTEAFF; CDR3 DNA: TGTGCCAGCAGCCCTCGGACAGGCAAGGACACTGAAGCTTTCTTT; D gene: TRBD1; clone size: .; V gene: TRBV5-4; J gene: TRBJ1-1
CDR3 protein: CASSLWSGGIQETQYF; CDR3 DNA: TGCGCCAGCAGCTTGTGGAGCGGGGGGATCCAAGAGACCCAGTACTTC; D gene: TRBD2; clone size: .; V gene: TRBV5-1; J gene: TRBJ2-5
CDR3 protein: CASTPGGTGGSYEQYF; CDR3 DNA: TGTGCCAGCACCCCCGGGGGGACAGGTGGTTCCTACGAGCAGTACTTC; D gene: .; clone size: .; V gene: TRBV7-9; J gene: TRBJ2-7
CDR3 protein: CASRTSYNEQFF; CDR3 DNA: TGTGCCAGTCGGACATCTTACAATGAGCAGTTCTTC; D gene: .; clone size: .; V gene: TRBV6-1; J gene: TRBJ2-1
CDR3 protein: CASRATRGNYGYTF; CDR3 DNA: TGTGCCAGCAGAGCCACGAGGGGGAACTATGGCTACACCTTC; D gene: .; clone size: .; V gene: TRBV6-1; J gene: TRBJ1-2
CDR3 protein: CASSYSSTEAFF; CDR3 DNA: TGTGCCAGCAGTTACAGTTCGACTGAAGCTTTCTTT; D gene: .; clone size: .; V gene: TRBV6-5; J gene: TRBJ1-1
CDR3 protein: CASSPLSGQGRGYTF; CDR3 DNA: TGTGCCAGCTCACCACTTAGTGGGCAGGGACGTGGCTACACCTTC; D gene: .; clone size: .; V gene: TRBV18; J gene: TRBJ1-2
CDR3 protein: CASSLRGLATETQYF; CDR3 DNA: TGTGCCAGCAGTTTAAGGGGTCTAGCCACAGAGACCCAGTACTTC; D gene: .; clone size: .; V gene: TRBV28; J gene: TRBJ2-5
CDR3 protein: CASSTQTTGTEQYF; CDR3 DNA: TGTGCCAGCAGCACACAGACGACAGGGACCGAGCAGTACTTC; D gene: TRBD1; clone size: .; V gene: TRBV7-8; J gene: TRBJ2-7
CDR3 protein: CASSLHGRGNGEQYF; CDR3 DNA: TGTGCCAGCTCATTACACGGGCGGGGTAACGGGGAGCAGTACTTC; D gene: .; clone size: .; V gene: TRBV18; J gene: TRBJ2-7
CDR3 protein: CAWSVIGVDGYTF; CDR3 DNA: TGTGCCTGGAGTGTAATCGGTGTCGATGGCTACACCTTC; D gene: .; clone size: .; V gene: TRBV30; J gene: TRBJ1-2
CDR3 protein: CAWIPFSGGYTF; CDR3 DNA: TGTGCCTGGATCCCATTCAGTGGGGGCTACACCTTC; D gene: .; clone size: .; V gene: TRBV30; J gene: TRBJ1-2
CDR3 protein: CAWAPRGAKNIQYF; CDR3 DNA: TGTGCCTGGGCGCCCCGGGGTGCCAAAAACATTCAGTACTTC; D gene: .; clone size: .; V gene: TRBV30; J gene: TRBJ2-4
CDR3 protein: CASSLGLTRSADTQYF; CDR3 DNA: TGTGCCAGCAGTTTAGGTCTGACCCGGTCGGCAGATACGCAGTATTTT; D gene: .; clone size: .; V gene: TRBV28; J gene: TRBJ2-3
CDR3 protein: CASRETRDSYGYTF; CDR3 DNA: TGTGCCAGCAGGGAAACCAGGGATTCCTATGGCTACACCTTC; D gene: .; clone size: .; V gene: TRBV2; J gene: TRBJ1-2
CDR3 protein: CASSLIKRDKYTGELFF; CDR3 DNA: TGCGCCAGCAGTCTTATCAAGCGGGACAAATACACCGGGGAGCTGTTTTTT; D gene: .; clone size: few; V gene: TRBV23-1; J gene: TRBJ2-2
CDR3 protein: CASSPRSTSYEQYF; CDR3 DNA: TGCGCCAGCAGCCCACGATCAACCTCCTACGAGCAGTACTTC; D gene: .; clone size: .; V gene: TRBV4-1; J gene: TRBJ2-7
CDR3 protein: CASEGASYEQYF; CDR3 DNA: TGTGCCAGCGAGGGGGCAAGCTACGAGCAGTACTTC; D gene: TRBD1; clone size: few; V gene: TRBV2; J gene: TRBJ2-7
CDR3 protein: CASSLGSYNEQFF; CDR3 DNA: TGTGCCAGCAGCTTAGGGTCCTACAATGAGCAGTTCTTC; D gene: .; clone size: few; V gene: TRBV7-2; J gene: TRBJ2-1
CDR3 protein: CAWSWAKGETQYF; CDR3 DNA: TGTGCCTGGAGTTGGGCCAAGGGGGAGACCCAGTACTTC; D gene: .; clone size: .; V gene: TRBV30; J gene: TRBJ2-5
CDR3 protein: CSVLSGGQETQYF; CDR3 DNA: TGCAGCGTTCTAAGCGGGGGACAAGAGACCCAGTACTTC; D gene: TRBD2; clone size: .; V gene: TRBV29-1; J gene: TRBJ2-5
CDR3 protein: CASRQLMNTEAFF; CDR3 DNA: TGTGCCAGCCGACAGCTGATGAACACTGAAGCTTTCTTT; D gene: .; clone size: .; V gene: TRBV6-5; J gene: TRBJ1-1
CDR3 protein: CASSDSAGANVLTF; CDR3 DNA: TGTGCCAGCAGTGACTCAGCTGGGGCCAACGTCCTGACTTTC; D gene: .; clone size: few; V gene: TRBV25-1; J gene: TRBJ2-6
CDR3 protein: CASSSDRVYEQYF; CDR3 DNA: TGTGCCAGCAGCTCGGACAGGGTCTACGAGCAGTACTTC; D gene: TRBD1; clone size: once; V gene: TRBV6-5; J gene: TRBJ2-7
CDR3 protein: CASSLSAARPDTQYF; CDR3 DNA: TGTGCCAGCAGCTTAAGCGCGGCCAGACCAGATACGCAGTATTTT; D gene: .; clone size: few; V gene: TRBV7-6; J gene: TRBJ2-3
CDR3 protein: CASGRETQYF; CDR3 DNA: TGTGCCAGCGGCAGGGAGACCCAGTACTTC; D gene: .; clone size: .; V gene: TRBV11-2; J gene: TRBJ2-5
CDR3 protein: CASSTGIEQFF; CDR3 DNA: TGCGCCAGCAGCACCGGGATTGAGCAGTTCTTC; D gene: .; clone size: few; V gene: TRBV5-1; J gene: TRBJ2-1
CDR3 protein: CASSDRGYEQYF; CDR3 DNA: TGTGCCAGCAGTGACAGGGGATACGAGCAGTACTTC; D gene: .; clone size: .; V gene: TRBV25-1; J gene: TRBJ2-7
CDR3 protein: CACLTGSEETQYF; CDR3 DNA: TGTGCCTGCCTCACAGGTTCTGAAGAGACCCAGTACTTC; D gene: .; clone size: .; V gene: TRBV30; J gene: TRBJ2-5